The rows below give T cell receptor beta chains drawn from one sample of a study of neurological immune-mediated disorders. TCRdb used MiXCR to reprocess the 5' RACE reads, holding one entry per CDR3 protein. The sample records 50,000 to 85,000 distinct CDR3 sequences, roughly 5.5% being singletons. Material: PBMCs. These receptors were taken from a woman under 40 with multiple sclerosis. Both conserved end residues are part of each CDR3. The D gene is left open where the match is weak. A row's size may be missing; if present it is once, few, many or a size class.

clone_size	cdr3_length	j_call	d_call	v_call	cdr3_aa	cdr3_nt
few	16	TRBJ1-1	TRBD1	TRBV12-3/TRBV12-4	CASRPDTGGLNTEAFF	TGTGCCAGCAGACCTGATACAGGGGGCCTGAACACTGAAGCTTTCTTT
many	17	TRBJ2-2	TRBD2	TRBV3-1	CASSPPGWRGKTGELFF	TGTGCCAGCAGCCCACCGGGCTGGCGGGGGAAAACCGGGGAGCTGTTTTTT
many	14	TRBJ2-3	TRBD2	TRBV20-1	CSASSSGGSDTQYF	TGCAGTGCTAGTTCGAGCGGGGGCTCAGATACGCAGTATTTT
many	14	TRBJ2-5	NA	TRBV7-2	CASSLGGLGETQYF	TGTGCCAGCAGCTTAGGAGGATTGGGAGAGACCCAGTACTTC
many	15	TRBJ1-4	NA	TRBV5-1	CASSPAERGREKLFF	TGCGCCAGCAGCCCAGCAGAACGGGGAAGGGAAAAACTGTTTTTT
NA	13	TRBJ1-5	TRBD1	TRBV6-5	CATRGQGRQPQHF	TGTGCCACACGCGGACAGGGGCGTCAGCCCCAGCATTTT
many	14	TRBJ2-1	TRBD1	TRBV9	CASSTGTVYNEQFF	TGTGCCAGCAGCACCGGGACAGTGTACAATGAGCAGTTCTTC
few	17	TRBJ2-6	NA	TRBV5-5	CASGARGDLPGANVLTF	TGTGCCAGCGGGGCACGAGGGGATTTACCTGGGGCCAACGTCCTGACTTTC
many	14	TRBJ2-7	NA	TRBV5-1	CASSFGHGAYEQYF	TGCGCCAGCAGCTTCGGACACGGAGCCTACGAGCAGTACTTC
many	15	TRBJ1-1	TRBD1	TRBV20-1	CSASGSGGLYTEAFF	TGCAGTGCTAGCGGATCAGGGGGTTTATACACTGAAGCTTTCTTT
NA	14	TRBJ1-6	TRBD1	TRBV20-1	CSAQQGARDSPLNF	TGCAGTGCTCAACAGGGGGCCAGGGATTCACCCCTCAACTTT
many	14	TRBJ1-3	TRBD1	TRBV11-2	CASSTGTVGNTIYF	TGTGCCAGCAGCACCGGGACAGTTGGAAACACCATATATTTT
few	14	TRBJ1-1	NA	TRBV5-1	CASSLGHRNTEAFF	TGCGCCAGCAGCTTGGGACACCGGAACACTGAAGCTTTCTTT
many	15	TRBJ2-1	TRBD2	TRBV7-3	CASSSLGAGQSEQFF	TGTGCCAGCAGCTCCCTAGGAGCGGGGCAGAGTGAGCAGTTCTTC
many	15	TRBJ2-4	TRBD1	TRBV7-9	CASSSHGTDQNIQYF	TGTGCCAGCAGCTCCCACGGGACAGATCAAAACATTCAGTACTTC
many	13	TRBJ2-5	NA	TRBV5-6	CASSAARGETQYF	TGTGCCAGCAGCGCCGCGAGGGGGGAGACCCAGTACTTC
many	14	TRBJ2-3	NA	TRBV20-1	CSALKGVGTDTQYF	TGCAGTGCCCTTAAGGGGGTTGGCACAGATACGCAGTATTTT
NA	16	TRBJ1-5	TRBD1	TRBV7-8	CASSWTLDRGDQPQNF	TGTGCCAGCAGCTGGACGCTGGACAGGGGGGATCAGCCCCAGAATTTT
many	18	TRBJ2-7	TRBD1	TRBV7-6	CASSKSTGGGPPSYEQYF	TGTGCCAGCAGCAAGTCGACAGGGGGCGGCCCCCCATCCTACGAGCAGTACTTC
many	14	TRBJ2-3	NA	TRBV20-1	CSAIGGGTTDTQYF	TGCAGTGCTATCGGCGGGGGCACCACAGATACGCAGTATTTT
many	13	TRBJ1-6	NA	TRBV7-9	CASSYTQGSPLHF	TGTGCCAGCAGCTATACACAGGGTTCACCCCTCCACTTT
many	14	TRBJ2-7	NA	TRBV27	CASSVKKGTHEQYF	TGTGCCAGCAGTGTTAAAAAGGGGACCCACGAGCAGTACTTC
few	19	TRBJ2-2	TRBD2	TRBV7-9	CASSDIAGALGPLTGELFF	TGTGCCAGCAGCGACATAGCGGGGGCCCTCGGACCTCTAACCGGGGAGCTGTTTTTT
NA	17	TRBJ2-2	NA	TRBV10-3	CAISESTNIGNTGELFF	TGTGCCATCAGTGAGTCGACGAACATCGGAAACACCGGGGAGCTGTTTTTT
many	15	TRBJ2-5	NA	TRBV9	CASSTTGNSVETQYF	TGTGCCAGCAGCACGACCGGGAATTCAGTGGAGACCCAGTACTTC
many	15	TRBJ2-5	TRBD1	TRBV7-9	CASSLGDREKETQYF	TGTGCCAGCAGCTTAGGGGACAGGGAAAAAGAGACCCAGTACTTC
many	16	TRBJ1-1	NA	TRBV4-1	CASSQAGVRVDTEAFF	TGCGCCAGCAGCCAAGCAGGAGTCAGGGTGGACACTGAAGCTTTCTTT
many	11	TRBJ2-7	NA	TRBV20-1	CSALLDRQKYF	TGCAGTGCCCTTCTGGACCGGCAAAAGTACTTC
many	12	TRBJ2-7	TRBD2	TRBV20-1	CSAAGESYEQYF	TGCAGTGCAGCGGGGGAGTCCTACGAGCAGTACTTC
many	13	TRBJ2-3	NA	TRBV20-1	CSATDTAPDTQYF	TGCAGTGCCACCGACACCGCCCCAGATACGCAGTATTTT
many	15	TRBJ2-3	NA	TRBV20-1	CSASVLAKSTDTQYF	TGCAGTGCTAGCGTCCTAGCTAAGAGCACAGATACGCAGTATTTT
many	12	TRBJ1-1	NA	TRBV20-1	CSASGDITEAFF	TGCAGTGCTAGTGGAGACATCACTGAAGCTTTCTTT
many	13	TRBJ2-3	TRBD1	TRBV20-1	CSAWDRVTDTQYF	TGCAGTGCTTGGGACAGAGTCACAGATACGCAGTATTTT
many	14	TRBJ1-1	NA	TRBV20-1	CSARVAGPNTEAFF	TGCAGTGCTAGAGTTGCGGGCCCGAACACTGAAGCTTTCTTT
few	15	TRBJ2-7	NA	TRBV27	CASSFSGTYSYEQYF	TGTGCCAGCAGTTTTTCCGGGACATACTCCTACGAGCAGTACTTC
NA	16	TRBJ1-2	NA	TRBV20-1	CSARDLGTSDNYGYTF	TGCAGTGCTAGAGATCTAGGGACTTCAGATAACTATGGCTACACCTTC
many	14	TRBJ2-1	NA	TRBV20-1	CSARWGTANNEQFF	TGCAGTGCTAGATGGGGGACCGCGAACAATGAGCAGTTCTTC
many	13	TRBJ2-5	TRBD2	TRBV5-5	CASSTGLAETQYF	TGTGCCAGCAGCACCGGACTAGCCGAGACCCAGTACTTC
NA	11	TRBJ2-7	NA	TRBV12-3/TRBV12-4	CASSPGMALDF	TGTGCCAGCAGCCCTGGTATGGCTCTGGACTTC
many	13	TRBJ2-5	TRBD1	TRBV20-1	CSARRQGQETQYF	TGCAGTGCGAGGCGACAGGGTCAAGAGACCCAGTACTTC
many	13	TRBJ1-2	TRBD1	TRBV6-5	CASSYADRAGYTF	TGTGCCAGCAGTTACGCCGACAGGGCTGGCTACACCTTC
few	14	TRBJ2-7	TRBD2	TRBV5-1	CASSTGTSGYEQYF	TGCGCCAGCAGCACCGGGACTAGCGGCTACGAGCAGTACTTC
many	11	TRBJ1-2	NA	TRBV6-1	CASSEGDGYTF	TGTGCCAGCAGTGAAGGCGATGGCTACACCTTC
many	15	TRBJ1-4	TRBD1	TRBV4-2	CASSQGEEGAEKLFF	TGTGCCAGCAGCCAAGGGGAGGAGGGGGCGGAAAAACTGTTTTTT
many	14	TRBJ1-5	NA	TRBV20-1	CSARGNPTVEPQHF	TGCAGTGCTAGAGGGAACCCGACAGTGGAGCCCCAGCATTTT
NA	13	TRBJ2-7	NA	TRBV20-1	CSAREQGFGEQYF	TGCAGTGCTAGGGAGCAGGGGTTTGGAGAGCAGTACTTC
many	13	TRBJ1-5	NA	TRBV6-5	CASRQEGNQPQHF	TGTGCCAGCCGACAGGAGGGTAATCAGCCCCAGCATTTT
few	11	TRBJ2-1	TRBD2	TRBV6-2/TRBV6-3	CASSQTSVKFF	TGTGCCAGCAGTCAGACTAGCGTTAAGTTCTTC
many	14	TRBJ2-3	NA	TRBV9	CASSVVQGSDTQYF	TGTGCCAGCAGCGTAGTGCAGGGCTCAGATACGCAGTATTTT
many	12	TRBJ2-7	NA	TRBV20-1	CSAMAGKYEQYF	TGCAGTGCTATGGCAGGGAAATACGAGCAGTACTTC